The clone carrying this T cell receptor beta chain occurred a few times. Its antigen is not known. TCRdb re-called the RT-PCR reads through MiXCR, storing one row per CDR3 protein. The repertoire holds roughly 460,000 distinct CDR3 sequences, over 9.5% seen once, with 9.5% to 15% in the top ten. The data derive from a study of response to subunit inactivated influenza vaccine. Overall study findings and caveats: That few new T cells are recruited by each seasonal influenza vaccination was the authors' suggestion.

Trimming took 2 bases from V and 2 from J; bases not matched to a gene: 6. Germline V lookup: CDR1 SQVTM, CDR2 ANQGSEA. The CDR3 totals 16 residues. The V call is TRBV29-1, the J call TRBJ2-7; 13 bases fit TRBD2. This clonotype was sampled from a man aged 50-60 years who received an inactivated influenza vaccine. Sequences were derived from PBMCs from blood, sampled roughly 45 days after vaccination. The CDR3 here is CSVELGTSGVTYEQYF. The CDR3 DNA reads as TGCAGCGTTGAACTTGGGACTAGCGGGGTGACCTACGAGCAGTACTTC.